The 21 T cell receptor beta chains reported below all come from one sample, sequenced in a study of control samples from healthy donors and cancer patients. Measured with immunoSEQ multiplex PCR; TCRdb has only the in-frame clones, and not every one. The profile covers about 95,000 clones, with just under 85% appearing a single time and 19% taken by the ten largest. The sample was blood. The source of these receptors is a man between 25 and 39 years old in good health.

The V call is TRBV11-2, the J call TRBJ2-5, with a possible D match to TRBD1 (5 bases). Germline-derived CDR1 and CDR2 are SGHAT and FQNNGV. Trimming removed 4 bases from V and 3 bases from J, with 6 bases in between. This CDR3 is 12 amino acids long. CDR3 region: CASSSGKETQYF. The CDR3 bases are TGTGCCAGCAGCTCAGGGAAAGAGACCCAGTACTTC.

The V gene is TRBV5-6, the J gene TRBJ2-5, with a possible D match to TRBD2 (6 bases). Germline lookup yields CDR1 SGHDT and CDR2 YYEEEE. CDR3 size: 13 residues. Between the trimmed V and J ends, which lost 0 bases and 5 bases, there was a span of 8 bases. The CDR3 bases are TGTGCCAGCAGCTTGGTAGCGGTCGAGACCCAGTACTTC. Encoded protein: CASSLVAVETQYF.

CDR3 coding DNA: TGCGCCAGCAGATCAGGACAGGGAGGTTCACCCCTCCACTTT. It translates to CASRSGQGGSPLHF. The chain has TRBV5-1 and TRBJ1-6, with 8 positions matching TRBD1. After removal of 5 bases from V and 9 bases from J, the junction contained 7 bases not matched to a gene. The CDR3 extends over 14 amino acids. Germline-derived CDR1 and CDR2 are SGHRS and YFSETQ.

The gene calls are TRBV30 and TRBJ1-1; D is uncertain. Germline loops: CDR1 GTSNPN, CDR2 SVGIG (reference sequence). This CDR3 contains 12 residues. Trimming took off 5 bases at V and 3 bases at J, with 10 bases between the two ends. The CDR3 nucleotides read TGTGCCTGGCGGGTAGGGTACACTGAAGCTTTCTTT. Amino acids: CAWRVGYTEAFF.

This sequence joins TRBV27 and TRBJ2-7; TRBD1 matches 9 bases. Germline CDR1 MNHEY, CDR2 SMNVEV (reference sequence). This CDR3 contains 13 residues. The ends lost 4 bases at V and 7 bases at J; junction bases unmatched: 5. The CDR3: CASSYGTGREQYF. The CDR3 DNA reads as TGTGCCAGCAGTTACGGGACAGGGAGGGAGCAGTACTTC.

This clone was seen more than once but under ten times. This rearrangement joins TRBV2 to TRBJ2-3; 9 nucleotides align to TRBD2. The CDR3 is 14 residues long. CDR1 is SNHLY, CDR2 FYNNEI, per germline. With 9 bases clipped from V and 4 bases from J, the junction kept 8 bases outside the gene matches. The CDR3 sequence: CASKLAGSSDTQYF. As DNA, the CDR3 is TGTGCCAGTAAGCTAGCGGGGAGTTCAGATACGCAGTATTTT.

J is TRBJ2-7 and V is TRBV28; TRBD1 is a possible D gene (5 bases). The V gene's germline CDR1 is MDHEN and CDR2 SYDVKM. V lost 2 bases and J lost 0, with 5 bases in between. This CDR3 region has 13 residues. CDR3 amino acids: CASSLGASYEQYF. The CDR3 DNA follows: TGTGCCAGCAGTTTAGGGGCCTCCTACGAGCAGTACTTC.

CDR3 residues: CASSQTYGGWAFF. CDR3 DNA sequence: TGTGCCAGCAGCCAAACATATGGAGGATGGGCTTTCTTT. V is TRBV11-2 and J is TRBJ1-1; no clear D. Trimming pared 5 bases from V and 11 bases from J, leaving 18 bases between. Germline V gene sequence: CDR1 SGHAT, CDR2 FQNNGV. The CDR3 is 13 residues long.

The chain links TRBV11-2 to TRBJ2-5; D is unresolved. Germline assignment: CDR1 SGHAT and CDR2 FQNNGV. The CDR3 spans 14 residues. V was pared by 3 bases and J by 5 bases, with 13 bases between. The CDR3, as DNA: TGTGCCAGCAGCTTTTTTGGCTCCCGGGAGACCCAGTACTTC. Its translation is CASSFFGSRETQYF.

The V call is TRBV12-5, the J call TRBJ1-1, with D maybe TRBD1 (5 bases). Germline V CDR1 and CDR2: LGHNT, FRNRAP. This CDR3 has 12 residues. The V and J ends lost 9 bases and 1 base respectively, with 9 bases between them. The CDR3 DNA reads TGTGCTAGACAGGTCGAGAACACTGAAGCTTTCTTT. It specifies CARQVENTEAFF. Based on the CDR3 plus reference TRBV12-5 and TRBJ1-1, the full variable domain is DARVTQTPRHKVTEMGQEVTMRCQPILGHNTVFWYRQTMMQGLELLAYFRNRAPLDDSGMPKDRFSAEMPDATLATLKIQPSEPRDSAVYFCARQVENTEAFFGQGTRLTVV.

The J gene is TRBJ2-4, the V gene TRBV6-1, with 9 bases lining up with TRBD1. The CDR3 sequence is 14 residues long. Germline assignment: CDR1 MNHNS and CDR2 SASEGT. V shed 2 bases, J shed 6 bases, and the junction held 2 bases outside the gene matches. The CDR3 loop is CASSEWDRVNIQYF. The CDR3 DNA is TGTGCCAGCAGTGAATGGGACAGGGTAAACATTCAGTACTTC.

The V gene is TRBV5-1, the J gene TRBJ2-1; the D gene is possibly TRBD1 (5 bases). V was pared by 0 bases and J by 5 bases, with 15 bases between. The CDR3 loop spans 16 amino acids. Germline loops: CDR1 SGHRS, CDR2 YFSETQ. The DNA for the CDR3 is TGCGCCAGCAGCTTGGATTTCCAGGGCACCCACAATGAGCAGTTCTTC. This encodes CASSLDFQGTHNEQFF. Supplemented by reference TRBV5-1 and TRBJ2-1, the full variable domain reads KAGVTQTPRYLIKTRGQQVTLSCSPISGHRSVSWYQQTPGQGLQFLFEYFSETQRNKGNFPGRFSGRQFSNSRSEMNVSTLELGDSALYLCASSLDFQGTHNEQFFGPGTRLTVL.

The chain employs TRBV28 and TRBJ1-5; possible D gene TRBD1, 5 bases. CDR3 length: 14 amino acids. V was cut by 2 bases and J by 6 bases, with 11 bases left in between. CDR1 and CDR2 from the germline V gene are MDHEN and SYDVKM. The CDR3 coding sequence is TGTGCCAGCAGTTTAAGGGCCAGGGCTCAGCCCCAGCATTTT. As protein: CASSLRARAQPQHF.

V usage is TRBV6-5 and J usage is TRBJ1-5; no firm D call. Germline CDR1 and CDR2: MNHEY and SVGAGI. Deletions cut 0 bases from V and 2 bases from J, with 8 bases between. This CDR3 has 15 amino acids. For the CDR3, the DNA is TGTGCCAGCAGTTACTCTTTTCAGGGCAATCAGCCCCAGCATTTT. The encoded protein is CASSYSFQGNQPQHF.

This clone was picked up a small number of times. The V call is TRBV25-1, the J call TRBJ1-5, with a possible D match to TRBD1 (5 bases). V lost 5 bases to trimming and J lost 2 bases, with 7 bases between them. CDR1 is MGHDK and CDR2 is SYGVNS in the germline V gene. The CDR3 extends over 13 amino acids. The CDR3 loop is CASSRGGNQPQHF. CDR3 bases: TGTGCCAGCAGTAGGGGAGGCAATCAGCCCCAGCATTTT.

The chain employs TRBV28 and TRBJ2-2; the match to TRBD1 covers 7 bases. CDR1 is MDHEN and CDR2 is SYDVKM in the germline V gene. The CDR3 loop spans 14 amino acids. With 7 bases clipped from V and 4 bases from J, the junction kept 6 bases outside the gene matches. CDR3 DNA: TGTGCCAGCATTCAGGGGGTCTTCACCGGGGAGCTGTTTTTT. Its protein product is CASIQGVFTGELFF.

This CDR3 is CASSRKMEGFGYTDTQYF. The CDR3 DNA reads as TGTGCCAGCAGCCGGAAAATGGAGGGATTCGGCTACACAGATACGCAGTATTTT. This chain joins TRBV14 and TRBJ2-3, with D possibly being TRBD2 (6 bases). The V gene's germline CDR1 is SGHDN and CDR2 FVKESK. The CDR3 is 18 amino acids. V was pared by 4 bases and J by 2 bases, with 22 bases between.

The V and J genes are TRBV4-2 and TRBJ2-2; the match to TRBD2 covers 7 bases. V was pared by 0 bases and J by 6 bases, with 4 bases of the junction left unmatched. The CDR3 loop spans 15 amino acids. Germline V lookup: CDR1 LGHNA, CDR2 YNFKEQ. The CDR3 coding sequence is TGTGCCAGCAGCCAAGAAGGGGCGGGGGCCGGGGAGCTGTTTTTT. Residues: CASSQEGAGAGELFF.

This chain links TRBV5-1 with TRBJ1-4; a possible D gene is TRBD1 (6 bases). The length of the CDR3 is 13 residues. Germline loops: CDR1 SGHRS, CDR2 YFSETQ. With 3 bases removed from V and 12 bases from J, the gap between germline ends came to 15 bases. The DNA of the CDR3 is TGCGCCAGCAGCTCCAGGGGCATTCAGGAACTGTTTTTT. As protein: CASSSRGIQELFF.

The chain employs TRBV5-1 and TRBJ2-7; TRBD1 might be the D (6 bases). The CDR3 has 14 amino acids. Trimming took 6 bases from V and 0 from J, leaving 13 bases between them. CDR1 is SGHRS and CDR2 is YFSETQ in the germline V gene. The CDR3 region is CASKNRDISYEQYF. In DNA, the CDR3 is TGCGCCAGCAAAAACAGGGATATCTCCTACGAGCAGTACTTC. Based on the CDR3 plus reference TRBV5-1 and TRBJ2-7, the full variable domain is KAGVTQTPRYLIKTRGQQVTLSCSPISGHRSVSWYQQTPGQGLQFLFEYFSETQRNKGNFPGRFSGRQFSNSRSEMNVSTLELGDSALYLCASKNRDISYEQYFGPGTRLTVT.

The chain employs TRBV30 and TRBJ1-6; no definite D call. This CDR3 has 14 residues. Germline V gene lookup returns CDR1 GTSNPN and CDR2 SVGIG (reference sequence). Trimming cost V 0 bases and J 8 bases, with 11 bases left between them. The CDR3 coding sequence is TGTGCCTGGAGTGTCGGACTGTTAGATTCACCCCTCCACTTT. Residues: CAWSVGLLDSPLHF.